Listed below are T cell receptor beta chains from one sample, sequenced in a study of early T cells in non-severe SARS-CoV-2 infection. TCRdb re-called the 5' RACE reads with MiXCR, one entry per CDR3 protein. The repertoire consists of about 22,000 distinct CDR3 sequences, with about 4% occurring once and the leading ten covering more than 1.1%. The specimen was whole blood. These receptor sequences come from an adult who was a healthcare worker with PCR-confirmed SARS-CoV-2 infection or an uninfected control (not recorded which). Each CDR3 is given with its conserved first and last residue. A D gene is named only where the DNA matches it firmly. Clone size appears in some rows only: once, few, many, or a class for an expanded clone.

CDR3aa: CASRPPGQKYEQYF
CDR3nt: TGTGCCAGCAGACCACCGGGACAGAAGTACGAGCAGTACTTC
d_gene: TRBD1
abundance: NA
j_gene: TRBJ2-7
v_gene: TRBV28

CDR3aa: CASSPPQDRGGTEAFF
CDR3nt: TGTGCCAGCAGCCCCCCTCAGGACAGGGGAGGGACTGAAGCTTTCTTT
d_gene: TRBD1
abundance: many
j_gene: TRBJ1-1
v_gene: TRBV7-9

CDR3aa: CASSPKDVYEQYF
CDR3nt: TGTGCCAGCAGTCCTAAGGACGTATACGAGCAGTACTTC
d_gene: NA
abundance: many
j_gene: TRBJ2-7
v_gene: TRBV6-4

CDR3aa: CASSPPSDTQYF
CDR3nt: TGTGCCAGCAGCCCCCCCAGCGATACGCAGTATTTT
d_gene: NA
abundance: NA
j_gene: TRBJ2-3
v_gene: TRBV27

CDR3aa: CASSPMTGAGQPQHF
CDR3nt: TGTGCCAGCTCCCCAATGACAGGGGCGGGACAGCCCCAGCATTTT
d_gene: TRBD1
abundance: many
j_gene: TRBJ1-5
v_gene: TRBV18

CDR3aa: CASSRGSAYEQYF
CDR3nt: TGCGCCAGCAGCAGGGGGTCAGCCTACGAGCAGTACTTC
d_gene: NA
abundance: NA
j_gene: TRBJ2-7
v_gene: TRBV5-1

CDR3aa: CASSLLGGGTKQFF
CDR3nt: TGTGCCAGCAGCCTCCTTGGCGGGGGCACCAAGCAGTTCTTC
d_gene: NA
abundance: few
j_gene: TRBJ2-1
v_gene: TRBV11-2

CDR3aa: CASSLARQGSGSYNSPLHF
CDR3nt: TGTGCCAGCAGCTTAGCCCGACAGGGATCAGGCTCCTATAATTCACCCCTCCACTTT
d_gene: TRBD1
abundance: few
j_gene: TRBJ1-6
v_gene: TRBV7-8

CDR3aa: CASSPFAQTQYF
CDR3nt: TGTGCCAGCTCACCATTCGCCCAGACCCAGTACTTC
d_gene: NA
abundance: many
j_gene: TRBJ2-5
v_gene: TRBV18

CDR3aa: CASGAGTGTYEQYF
CDR3nt: TGTGCCAGCGGGGCGGGGACAGGAACCTACGAGCAGTACTTC
d_gene: TRBD1
abundance: NA
j_gene: TRBJ2-7
v_gene: TRBV19

CDR3aa: CASSLSGTPYNEQFF
CDR3nt: TGTGCCAGCAGCTTATCCGGGACTCCTTACAATGAGCAGTTCTTC
d_gene: NA
abundance: many
j_gene: TRBJ2-1
v_gene: TRBV7-8

CDR3aa: CASSRTLGQPQHF
CDR3nt: TGTGCCAGCAGCCGAACGTTGGGTCAGCCCCAGCATTTT
d_gene: NA
abundance: many
j_gene: TRBJ1-5
v_gene: TRBV11-1

CDR3aa: CASSPGLAGEYNEQFF
CDR3nt: TGCGCCAGCAGCCCGGGACTAGCGGGGGAGTACAATGAGCAGTTCTTC
d_gene: TRBD2
abundance: medium-sized
j_gene: TRBJ2-1
v_gene: TRBV5-1

CDR3aa: CASSLPYEKLFF
CDR3nt: TGTGCCAGCAGTTTGCCCTATGAAAAACTGTTTTTT
d_gene: NA
abundance: few
j_gene: TRBJ1-4
v_gene: TRBV7-6

CDR3aa: CASSELSAGGTEAFF
CDR3nt: TGCGCCAGCAGTGAGCTTTCCGCCGGAGGCACTGAAGCTTTCTTT
d_gene: NA
abundance: NA
j_gene: TRBJ1-1
v_gene: TRBV10-1

CDR3aa: CASSRGDRLQETQYF
CDR3nt: TGTGCTAGCAGCAGAGGCGACAGGTTACAAGAGACCCAGTACTTC
d_gene: NA
abundance: many
j_gene: TRBJ2-5
v_gene: TRBV7-7

CDR3aa: CASSYRTSGGGTDTQYF
CDR3nt: TGTGCCAGCAGCTACCGGACTAGCGGGGGGGGAACAGATACGCAGTATTTT
d_gene: TRBD2
abundance: many
j_gene: TRBJ2-3
v_gene: TRBV12-3/TRBV12-4

CDR3aa: CAWSTGQGVNSPLHF
CDR3nt: TGTGCCTGGAGTACTGGGCAGGGGGTAAATTCACCCCTCCACTTT
d_gene: TRBD1
abundance: many
j_gene: TRBJ1-6
v_gene: TRBV30

CDR3aa: CASSLARGGQTEQFF
CDR3nt: TGTGCTAGCAGCTTAGCACGGGGGGGGCAAACGGAGCAGTTCTTC
d_gene: TRBD2
abundance: NA
j_gene: TRBJ2-1
v_gene: TRBV7-7

CDR3aa: CASSYGLAGITDTQYF
CDR3nt: TGTGCCAGCAGTTACGGCCTGGCGGGGATCACAGATACGCAGTATTTT
d_gene: NA
abundance: many
j_gene: TRBJ2-3
v_gene: TRBV6-2/TRBV6-3

CDR3aa: CASSSLTSGGGTQYF
CDR3nt: TGTGCCAGCAGCTCATTGACTAGCGGGGGAGGTACGCAGTATTTT
d_gene: TRBD2
abundance: medium-sized
j_gene: TRBJ2-3
v_gene: TRBV11-2

CDR3aa: CASSLLPDLRELFF
CDR3nt: TGTGCCAGCAGCTTATTGCCGGACCTGCGGGAGCTGTTTTTT
d_gene: NA
abundance: many
j_gene: TRBJ2-2
v_gene: TRBV7-2

CDR3aa: CASSLKGMGGGEQFF
CDR3nt: TGTGCCAGCAGTTTGAAGGGAATGGGGGGCGGTGAGCAGTTCTTC
d_gene: NA
abundance: many
j_gene: TRBJ2-1
v_gene: TRBV12-3/TRBV12-4

CDR3aa: CASSGRDSGYTF
CDR3nt: TGTGCCAGCAGTGGTCGGGACAGTGGCTACACCTTC
d_gene: TRBD1
abundance: many
j_gene: TRBJ1-2
v_gene: TRBV2

CDR3aa: CASSSDWGREETQYF
CDR3nt: TGTGCCAGCAGTTCAGACTGGGGGAGGGAAGAGACCCAGTACTTC
d_gene: TRBD2
abundance: few
j_gene: TRBJ2-5
v_gene: TRBV12-3/TRBV12-4

CDR3aa: CASSAKGGTDTQYF
CDR3nt: TGTGCCAGCAGTGCGAAAGGCGGAACAGATACGCAGTATTTT
d_gene: NA
abundance: medium-sized
j_gene: TRBJ2-3
v_gene: TRBV6-4

CDR3aa: CASSLQGDYNSPLHF
CDR3nt: TGTGCCAGCAGTCTTCAGGGAGATTATAATTCACCCCTCCACTTT
d_gene: NA
abundance: many
j_gene: TRBJ1-6
v_gene: TRBV5-4

CDR3aa: CASSQRGTFSSYEQYF
CDR3nt: TGTGCCAGCAGCCAAAGGGGCACCTTCAGCTCCTACGAGCAGTACTTC
d_gene: NA
abundance: many
j_gene: TRBJ2-7
v_gene: TRBV11-2

CDR3aa: CAWSGQYNQPQHF
CDR3nt: TGTGCCTGGAGCGGACAGTACAATCAGCCCCAGCATTTT
d_gene: NA
abundance: NA
j_gene: TRBJ1-5
v_gene: TRBV30

CDR3aa: CATLIGLNTGELFF
CDR3nt: TGTGCCACCCTGATCGGACTGAACACCGGGGAGCTGTTTTTT
d_gene: NA
abundance: NA
j_gene: TRBJ2-2
v_gene: TRBV2

CDR3aa: CASSGGRGLASNEQFF
CDR3nt: TGTGCCAGTAGTGGCGGGCGGGGACTAGCTTCCAATGAGCAGTTCTTC
d_gene: TRBD2
abundance: many
j_gene: TRBJ2-1
v_gene: TRBV19

CDR3aa: CASSMGSRTDTQYF
CDR3nt: TGCGCCAGCAGCATGGGGTCCCGCACAGATACGCAGTATTTT
d_gene: NA
abundance: many
j_gene: TRBJ2-3
v_gene: TRBV5-1

CDR3aa: CASSLAGTAYEQYF
CDR3nt: TGTGCCAGCAGCTTAGCAGGGACGGCCTACGAGCAGTACTTC
d_gene: NA
abundance: many
j_gene: TRBJ2-7
v_gene: TRBV11-2

CDR3aa: CAWSPRPNYSGANVLTF
CDR3nt: TGTGCCTGGAGTCCGAGGCCAAACTACTCTGGGGCCAACGTCCTGACTTTC
d_gene: NA
abundance: NA
j_gene: TRBJ2-6
v_gene: TRBV30

CDR3aa: CASSWGQQETQYF
CDR3nt: TGTGCCAGCAGTTGGGGACAGCAAGAGACCCAGTACTTC
d_gene: TRBD1
abundance: NA
j_gene: TRBJ2-5
v_gene: TRBV6-2/TRBV6-3

CDR3aa: CASSQEFPGGRSPLHF
CDR3nt: TGCGCCAGCAGCCAAGAGTTCCCAGGGGGGCGATCACCCCTCCACTTT
d_gene: TRBD1
abundance: NA
j_gene: TRBJ1-6
v_gene: TRBV4-3

CDR3aa: CASSPSRGGHNEQFF
CDR3nt: TGTGCCAGCAGCCCCTCTCGGGGGGGGCACAATGAGCAGTTCTTC
d_gene: TRBD2
abundance: many
j_gene: TRBJ2-1
v_gene: TRBV7-8

CDR3aa: CASSESTRKDTQYF
CDR3nt: TGCGCCAGCAGTGAGTCGACCAGGAAAGATACGCAGTATTTT
d_gene: NA
abundance: many
j_gene: TRBJ2-3
v_gene: TRBV10-2

CDR3aa: CASSPTETYEQYF
CDR3nt: TGTGCCAGCAGCCCAACCGAAACCTACGAGCAGTACTTC
d_gene: NA
abundance: many
j_gene: TRBJ2-7
v_gene: TRBV7-9

CDR3aa: CASSKSGTSVPGELFF
CDR3nt: TGTGCCAGTAGCAAATCCGGGACTAGCGTACCCGGGGAGCTGTTTTTT
d_gene: TRBD2
abundance: many
j_gene: TRBJ2-2
v_gene: TRBV19

CDR3aa: CASSAALPAIGKNIQYF
CDR3nt: TGTGCCAGCAGTGCTGCCCTGCCTGCCATAGGCAAAAACATTCAGTACTTC
d_gene: NA
abundance: medium-sized
j_gene: TRBJ2-4
v_gene: TRBV12-3/TRBV12-4

CDR3aa: CSARGREKLFF
CDR3nt: TGCAGTGCCAGGGGGCGAGAAAAACTGTTTTTT
d_gene: TRBD1
abundance: NA
j_gene: TRBJ1-4
v_gene: TRBV20-1

CDR3aa: CSVQLRPGQGAGEQFF
CDR3nt: TGCAGCGTTCAACTCAGGCCGGGACAGGGGGCGGGTGAGCAGTTCTTC
d_gene: TRBD1
abundance: medium-sized
j_gene: TRBJ2-1
v_gene: TRBV29-1

CDR3aa: CASNPGGTDTQYF
CDR3nt: TGTGCCAGCAATCCCGGGGGCACAGATACGCAGTATTTT
d_gene: NA
abundance: many
j_gene: TRBJ2-3
v_gene: TRBV12-3/TRBV12-4

CDR3aa: CASSIDTGYTDTQYF
CDR3nt: TGTGCCAGTAGTATAGATACAGGGTACACAGATACGCAGTATTTT
d_gene: NA
abundance: many
j_gene: TRBJ2-3
v_gene: TRBV19

CDR3aa: CASSQGTSNTGELFF
CDR3nt: TGCGCCAGCAGCCAAGGGACTTCGAACACCGGGGAGCTGTTTTTT
d_gene: NA
abundance: NA
j_gene: TRBJ2-2
v_gene: TRBV4-3

CDR3aa: CAWSVGGTEAFF
CDR3nt: TGTGCCTGGAGTGTGGGTGGCACTGAAGCTTTCTTT
d_gene: NA
abundance: many
j_gene: TRBJ1-1
v_gene: TRBV30

CDR3aa: CSARDDSSYTF
CDR3nt: TGCAGTGCTAGAGATGACAGTTCCTACACCTTC
d_gene: NA
abundance: many
j_gene: TRBJ1-2
v_gene: TRBV20-1

CDR3aa: CASSPVMNTEAFF
CDR3nt: TGTGCCAGCTCACCGGTCATGAACACTGAAGCTTTCTTT
d_gene: NA
abundance: many
j_gene: TRBJ1-1
v_gene: TRBV18

CDR3aa: CASSRPGRTNYGYTF
CDR3nt: TGTGCCAGTAGTAGGCCGGGGCGGACTAACTATGGCTACACCTTC
d_gene: NA
abundance: NA
j_gene: TRBJ1-2
v_gene: TRBV19

CDR3aa: CSARGGSLNTEAFF
CDR3nt: TGCAGTGCTAGAGGGGGGAGTCTAAACACTGAAGCTTTCTTT
d_gene: NA
abundance: many
j_gene: TRBJ1-1
v_gene: TRBV20-1